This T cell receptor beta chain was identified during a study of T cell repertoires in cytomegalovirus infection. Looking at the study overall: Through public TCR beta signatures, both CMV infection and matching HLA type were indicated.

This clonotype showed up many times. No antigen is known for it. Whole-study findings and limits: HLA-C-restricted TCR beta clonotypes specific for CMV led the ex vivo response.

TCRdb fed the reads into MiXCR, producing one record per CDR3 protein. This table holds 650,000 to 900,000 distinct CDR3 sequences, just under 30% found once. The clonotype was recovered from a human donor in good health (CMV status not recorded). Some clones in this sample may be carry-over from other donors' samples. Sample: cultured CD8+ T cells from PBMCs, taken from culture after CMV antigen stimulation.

The CDR3 DNA sequence: TGTGCCAGCAGCGGGGGCAGGGAATCCTACGAGCAGTACGTC. This translates into CASSGGRESYEQYV. V and J are TRBV11-2 and TRBJ2-7; perhaps TRBD1 as D (6 bases). This CDR3 is 14 amino acids long. The ends were cut back, 5 bases at V and 1 base at J, with 12 bases in the middle. Per the germline V gene, CDR1 is SGHAT and CDR2 is FQNNGV.